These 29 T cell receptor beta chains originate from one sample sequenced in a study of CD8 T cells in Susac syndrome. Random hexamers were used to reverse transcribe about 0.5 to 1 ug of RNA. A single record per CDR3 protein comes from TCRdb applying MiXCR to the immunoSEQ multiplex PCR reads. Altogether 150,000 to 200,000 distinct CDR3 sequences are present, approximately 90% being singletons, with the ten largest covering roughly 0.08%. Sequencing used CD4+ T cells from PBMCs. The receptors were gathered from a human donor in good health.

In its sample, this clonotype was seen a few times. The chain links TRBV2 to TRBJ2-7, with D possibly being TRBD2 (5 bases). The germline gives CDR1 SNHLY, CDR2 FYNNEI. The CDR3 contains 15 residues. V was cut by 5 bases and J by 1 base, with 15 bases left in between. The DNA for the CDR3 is TGTGCCAGCAGTCTTGAGCGGCTAAGTTCCTACGAGCAGTACTTC. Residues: CASSLERLSSYEQYF.

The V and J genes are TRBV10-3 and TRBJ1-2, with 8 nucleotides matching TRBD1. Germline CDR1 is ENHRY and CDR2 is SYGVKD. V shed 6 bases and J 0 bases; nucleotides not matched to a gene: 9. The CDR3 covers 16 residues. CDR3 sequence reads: CAIRIGQGTANYGYTF. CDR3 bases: TGTGCCATCAGAATCGGACAGGGAACAGCTAACTATGGCTACACCTTC.

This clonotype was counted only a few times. The CDR3 DNA reads as TGTGCCAGCAGTTTGTCCCGATCCTACGAGCAGTACTTC. Its protein product is CASSLSRSYEQYF. V gene TRBV27 combines with J gene TRBJ2-7, with D uncertain. V lost 3 bases to trimming and J lost 1 base, with 7 bases between them. The V gene's germline CDR1 is MNHEY and CDR2 SMNVEV (reference sequence). This CDR3 contains 13 residues.

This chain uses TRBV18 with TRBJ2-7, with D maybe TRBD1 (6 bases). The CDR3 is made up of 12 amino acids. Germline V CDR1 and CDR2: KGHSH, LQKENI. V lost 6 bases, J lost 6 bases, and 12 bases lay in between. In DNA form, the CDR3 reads TGTGCCAGCTCGATGACAGGTATCGAGCAGTACTTC. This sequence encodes CASSMTGIEQYF.

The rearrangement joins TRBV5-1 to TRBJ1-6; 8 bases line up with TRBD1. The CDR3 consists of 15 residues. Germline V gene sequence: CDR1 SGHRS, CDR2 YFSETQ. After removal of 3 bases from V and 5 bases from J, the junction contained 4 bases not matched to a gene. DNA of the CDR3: TGCGCCAGCAGCTCGGGACAGGTCAATAATTCACCCCTCCACTTT. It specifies CASSSGQVNNSPLHF.

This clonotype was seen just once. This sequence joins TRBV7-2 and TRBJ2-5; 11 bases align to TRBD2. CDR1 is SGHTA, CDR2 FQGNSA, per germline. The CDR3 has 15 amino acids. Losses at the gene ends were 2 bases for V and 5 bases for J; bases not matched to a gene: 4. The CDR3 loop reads CASSLNSGGAETQYF. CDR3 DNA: TGTGCCAGCAGCTTAAATAGCGGGGGGGCGGAGACCCAGTACTTC.

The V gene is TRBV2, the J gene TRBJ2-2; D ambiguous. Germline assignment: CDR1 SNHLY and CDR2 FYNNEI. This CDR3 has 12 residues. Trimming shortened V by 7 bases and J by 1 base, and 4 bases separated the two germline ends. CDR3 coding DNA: TGTGCCAGCAATCGGAACACCGGGGAGCTGTTTTTT. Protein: CASNRNTGELFF.

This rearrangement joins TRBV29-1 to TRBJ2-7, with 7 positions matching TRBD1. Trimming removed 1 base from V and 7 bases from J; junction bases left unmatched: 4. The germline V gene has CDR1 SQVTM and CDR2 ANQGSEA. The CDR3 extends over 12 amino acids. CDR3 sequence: CSVEGDREEQYF. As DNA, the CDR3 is TGCAGCGTTGAAGGTGACAGGGAGGAGCAGTACTTC.

The CDR3 DNA is TGTGCCACCAGTGACCCTCGGGGGGCTAGCACAGATACGCAGTATTTT. Encoded protein: CATSDPRGASTDTQYF. This chain joins TRBV24-1 and TRBJ2-3, with D tentatively TRBD2 (7 bases). Germline V CDR1 and CDR2: KGHDR, SFDVKD. Trimming took 4 bases from V and 0 from J, leaving 13 bases between them. The CDR3 loop spans 16 amino acids.

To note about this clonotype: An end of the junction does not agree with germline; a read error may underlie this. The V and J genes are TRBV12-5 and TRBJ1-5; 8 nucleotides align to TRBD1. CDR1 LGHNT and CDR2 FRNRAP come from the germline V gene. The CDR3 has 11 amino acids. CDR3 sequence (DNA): TGTGCTAGTGGTTCGGACAGGGACGTGAATTTT. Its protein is CASGSDRDVNF.

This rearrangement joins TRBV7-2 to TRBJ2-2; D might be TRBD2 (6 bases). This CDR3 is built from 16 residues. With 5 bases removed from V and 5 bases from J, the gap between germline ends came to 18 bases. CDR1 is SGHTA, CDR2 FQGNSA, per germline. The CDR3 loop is CASSPRGRPRTGELFF. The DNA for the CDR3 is TGTGCCAGCAGCCCGCGGGGTCGGCCTCGAACCGGGGAGCTGTTTTTT.

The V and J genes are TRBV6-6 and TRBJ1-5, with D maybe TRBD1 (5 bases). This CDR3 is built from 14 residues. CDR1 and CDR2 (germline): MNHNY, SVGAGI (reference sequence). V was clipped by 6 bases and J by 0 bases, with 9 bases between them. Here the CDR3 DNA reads TGTGCCAGCAGCTCGGGGCCTAGCAATCAGCCCCAGCATTTT. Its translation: CASSSGPSNQPQHF.

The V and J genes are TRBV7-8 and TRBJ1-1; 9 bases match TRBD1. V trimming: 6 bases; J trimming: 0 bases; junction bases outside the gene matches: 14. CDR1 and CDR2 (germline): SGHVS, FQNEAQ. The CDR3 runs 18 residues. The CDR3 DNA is TGTGCCAGCAGTTTGGGACAGGGAAAGTCTGCCGTGAACACTGAAGCTTTCTTT. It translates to CASSLGQGKSAVNTEAFF.

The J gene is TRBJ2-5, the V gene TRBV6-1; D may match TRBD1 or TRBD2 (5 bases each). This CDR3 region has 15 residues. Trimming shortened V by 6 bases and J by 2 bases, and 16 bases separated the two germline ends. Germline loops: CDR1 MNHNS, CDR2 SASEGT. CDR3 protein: CASSFTPGPQETQYF. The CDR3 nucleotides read TGTGCCAGCAGCTTTACACCGGGACCTCAAGAGACCCAGTACTTC.

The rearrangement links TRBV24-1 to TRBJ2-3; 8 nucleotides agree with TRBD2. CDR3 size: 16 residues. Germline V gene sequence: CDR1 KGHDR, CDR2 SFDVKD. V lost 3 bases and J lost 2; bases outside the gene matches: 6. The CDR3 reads CATSDPSGSLTDTQYF. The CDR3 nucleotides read TGTGCCACCAGTGATCCAAGCGGGAGTCTCACAGATACGCAGTATTTT.

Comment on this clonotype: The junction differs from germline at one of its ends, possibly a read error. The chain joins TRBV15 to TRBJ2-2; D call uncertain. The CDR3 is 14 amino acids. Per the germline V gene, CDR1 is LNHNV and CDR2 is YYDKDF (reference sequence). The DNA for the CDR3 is TGTGCCACCAGCAGAGATGGGAACCCCGGGGAGCTGTTTTTT. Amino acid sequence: CATSRDGNPGELFF.

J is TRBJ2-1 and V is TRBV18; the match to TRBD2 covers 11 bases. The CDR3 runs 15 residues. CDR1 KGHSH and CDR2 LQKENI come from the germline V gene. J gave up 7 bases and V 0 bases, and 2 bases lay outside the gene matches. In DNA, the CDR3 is TGTGCCAGCTCACCACCTAGCGGGAGGGGTAATGAGCAGTTCTTC. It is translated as CASSPPSGRGNEQFF.

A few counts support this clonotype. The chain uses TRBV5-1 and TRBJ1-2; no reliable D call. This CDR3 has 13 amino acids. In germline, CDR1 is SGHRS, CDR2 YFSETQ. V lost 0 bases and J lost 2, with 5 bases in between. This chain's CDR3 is CASSLEQNYGYTF. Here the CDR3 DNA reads TGCGCCAGCAGCTTGGAACAGAACTATGGCTACACCTTC.

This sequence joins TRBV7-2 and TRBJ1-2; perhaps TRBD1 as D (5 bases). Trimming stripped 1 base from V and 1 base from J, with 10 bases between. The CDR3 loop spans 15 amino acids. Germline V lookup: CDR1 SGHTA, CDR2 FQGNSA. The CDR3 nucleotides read TGTGCCAGCAGCTTAGGGGCAGGGAATAACTATGGCTACACCTTC. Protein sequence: CASSLGAGNNYGYTF.

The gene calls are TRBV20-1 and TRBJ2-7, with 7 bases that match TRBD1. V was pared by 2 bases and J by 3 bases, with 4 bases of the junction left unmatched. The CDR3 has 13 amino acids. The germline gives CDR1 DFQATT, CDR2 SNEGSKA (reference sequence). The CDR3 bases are TGCAGTGCTAGACGAGGGGGCGACTACGAGCAGTACTTC. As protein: CSARRGGDYEQYF.

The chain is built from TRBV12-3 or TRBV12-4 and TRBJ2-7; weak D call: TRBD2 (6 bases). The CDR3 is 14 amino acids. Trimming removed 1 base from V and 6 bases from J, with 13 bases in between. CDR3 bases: TGTGCCAGCAGTTTAGGGGACTCGGGGAGCGAGCAGTACTTC. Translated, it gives CASSLGDSGSEQYF.

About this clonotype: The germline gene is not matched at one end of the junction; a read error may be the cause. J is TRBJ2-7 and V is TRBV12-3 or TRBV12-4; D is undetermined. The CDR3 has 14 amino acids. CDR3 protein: CASSFRQGSYERYF. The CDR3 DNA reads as TGTGCCAGCAGTTTTAGACAAGGGTCCTACGAGCGGTACTTC.

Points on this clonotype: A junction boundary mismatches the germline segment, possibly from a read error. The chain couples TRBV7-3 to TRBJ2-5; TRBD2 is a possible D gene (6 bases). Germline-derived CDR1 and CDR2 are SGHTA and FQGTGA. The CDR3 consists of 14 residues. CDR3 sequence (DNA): TGTGCCAGCAGCGAAGCGGCTAGCGTAGAGACCCAGAGCTTC. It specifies CASSEAASVETQSF.

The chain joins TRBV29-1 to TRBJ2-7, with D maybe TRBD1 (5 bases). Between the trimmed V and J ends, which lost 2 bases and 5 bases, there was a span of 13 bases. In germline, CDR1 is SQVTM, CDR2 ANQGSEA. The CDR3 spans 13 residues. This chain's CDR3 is CSVERAGSNEQYF. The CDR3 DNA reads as TGCAGCGTTGAAAGGGCAGGGTCCAACGAGCAGTACTTC.

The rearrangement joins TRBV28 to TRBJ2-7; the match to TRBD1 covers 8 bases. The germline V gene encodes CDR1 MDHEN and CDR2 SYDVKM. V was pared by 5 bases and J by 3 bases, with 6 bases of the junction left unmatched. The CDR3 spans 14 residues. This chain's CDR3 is CASSLETGVYEQYF. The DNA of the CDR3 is TGTGCCAGCAGTCTCGAGACAGGGGTCTACGAGCAGTACTTC.

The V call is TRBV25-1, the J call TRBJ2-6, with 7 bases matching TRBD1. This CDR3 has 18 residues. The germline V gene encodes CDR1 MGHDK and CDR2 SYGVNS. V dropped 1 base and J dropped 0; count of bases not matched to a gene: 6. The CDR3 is CASSELGDSSSGANVLTF. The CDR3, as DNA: TGTGCCAGCAGTGAATTGGGGGACAGTTCCTCTGGGGCCAACGTCCTGACTTTC. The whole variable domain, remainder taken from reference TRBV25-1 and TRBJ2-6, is EADIYQTPRYLVIGTGKKITLECSQTMGHDKMYWYQQDPGMELHLIHYSYGVNSTEKGDLSSESTVSRIRTEHFPLTLESARPSHTSQYLCASSELGDSSSGANVLTFGAGSRLTVL.

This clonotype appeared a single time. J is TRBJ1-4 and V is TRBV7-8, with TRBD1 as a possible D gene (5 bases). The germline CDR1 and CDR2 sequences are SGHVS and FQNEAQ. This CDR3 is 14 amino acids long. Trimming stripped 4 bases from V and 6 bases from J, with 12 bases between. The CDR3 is CASSSRLGHEKLFF. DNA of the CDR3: TGTGCCAGCAGCTCGCGTTTGGGACATGAAAAACTGTTTTTT.

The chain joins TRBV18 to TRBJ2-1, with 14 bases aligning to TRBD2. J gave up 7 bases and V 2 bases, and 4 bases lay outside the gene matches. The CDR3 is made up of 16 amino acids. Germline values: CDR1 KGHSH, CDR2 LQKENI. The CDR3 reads CASSPGTSGRVNEQFF. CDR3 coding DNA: TGTGCCAGCTCACCAGGGACTAGCGGGAGAGTAAATGAGCAGTTCTTC. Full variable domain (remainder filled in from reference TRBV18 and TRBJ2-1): NAGVMQNPRHLVRRRGQEARLRCSPMKGHSHVYWYRQLPEEGLKFMVYLQKENIIDESGMPKERFSAEFPKEGPSILRIQQVVRGDSAAYFCASSPGTSGRVNEQFFGPGTRLTVL.

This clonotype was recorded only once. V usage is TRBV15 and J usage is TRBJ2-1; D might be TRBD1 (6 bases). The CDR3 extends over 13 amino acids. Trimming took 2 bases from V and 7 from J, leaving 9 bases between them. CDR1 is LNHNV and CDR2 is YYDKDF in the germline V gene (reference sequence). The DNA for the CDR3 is TGTGCCACCAGCAGATTACAGGGAAATGAGCAGTTCTTC. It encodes CATSRLQGNEQFF.